The source of this T cell receptor beta chain is a study of blood T cell repertoires in COVID-19. Overall study: COVID-19 samples from acute and convalescent phases originated in the United States, Italy and Spain.

The junction had 7 bases not matched to a gene; V was cut back by 2 bases and J by 7 bases. Germline CDR1 and CDR2: LGHDT and YNNKEL (reference sequence). The length of the CDR3 is 15 residues. Participant-reported clinical history was the basis for cohort assignment. All recovered Cohort 3 donors got two negative PCRs, got clearance, or saw symptom resolution. Original methodology: Using reference gene primer amplification, nucleated cell counts were estimated. Data came from immunoSEQ multiplex PCR; TCRdb stores just in-frame clones and leaves some out. D and trimming were read from the DNA, whereas the V and J calls and clone size are those reported in that table. The sample records 490,000 or so clones, approximately 87% being singletons.

What was sequenced was PBMCs or T cells enriched from blood (not recorded which). This sequence originates from a woman between 35 and 50 years old who had recovered from COVID-19. The rearrangement uses TRBV3-1 (or the pseudogene TRBV3-2) and TRBJ1-4; the match to TRBD1 covers 7 bases. The CDR3 DNA follows: TGTGCCAGCAGCCAACGACAGGGTGAGACTGAAAAACTGTTTTTT. This translates into CASSQRQGETEKLFF.